The rows below give T cell receptor beta chains drawn from one sample of a study of cytomegalovirus exposure and HLA in healthy donors. Using immunoSEQ multiplex PCR, the repertoire was profiled, and TCRdb retains in-frame clones only, with some absent. Among approximately 110,000 clones, more than 65% were seen once, and the ten largest hold 13%. What was sequenced was PBMCs. Source of these receptors: a woman aged 60-75 years in good health and CMV-seropositive. Each CDR3 is given with its conserved first and last residue. D genes are given only for firm matches. The listing skips clone size in some rows; elsewhere it reads once, few, many or a size class.

j_call v_call clone_size d_call cdr3_nt cdr3_aa
TRBJ1-5 TRBV5-6 NA NA TGTGCCAGCAGCTTGGGGGGACATTGGGCCAATCAGCCCCAGCATTTT CASSLGGHWANQPQHF
TRBJ2-7 TRBV6-1 NA TRBD2 TGTGCCAGCAGTGAAGAGACTAGCGGAAGCTACGAGCAGTACTTC CASSEETSGSYEQYF
TRBJ1-6 TRBV7-2 NA NA TGTGCCAGCAGCCCCGGGGAGGGGGTTGTATGGAATTCACCCCTCCACTTT CASSPGEGVVWNSPLHF
TRBJ1-4 TRBV2 NA NA TGTGCCAGCAAAGCAAGAAATGAAAAACTGTTTTTT CASKARNEKLFF
TRBJ1-1 TRBV6-5 NA NA TGTGCCAGCAGTAGAACAGGAAACACTGAAGCTTTCTTT CASSRTGNTEAFF
TRBJ2-3 TRBV4-2 NA TRBD1 TGTGCCAGCAGCTCCCGACAGGGGGCGAATACAGATACGCAGTATTTT CASSSRQGANTDTQYF
TRBJ2-7 TRBV6-1 NA TRBD2 TGTGCCAGCACCTTCGGGGCGGGAGAGGGCGAGCAGTACTTC CASTFGAGEGEQYF
TRBJ1-1 TRBV6-5 NA NA TGTGCCAGCAGTTACGACAGACAACACACTGAAGCTTTCTTT CASSYDRQHTEAFF
TRBJ1-1 TRBV18 NA TRBD1 TGTGCCAGCTCGCAGGGACAGGGCTACACTGAAGCTTTCTTT CASSQGQGYTEAFF
TRBJ2-2 TRBV5-1 NA NA TGCGCCAGCAGCTTGGGACAGTTCGCGAACACCGGGGAGCTGTTTTTT CASSLGQFANTGELFF
TRBJ2-1 TRBV6-4 NA TRBD2 TGTGCCAGCAGCCCACTAGCGGGAGAGGGCAATGAGCAGTTCTTC CASSPLAGEGNEQFF
TRBJ1-1 TRBV5-6 NA NA TGTGCCAGCAGCTTGGGGCAGGGAAGAACCTCAAGCACTGAAGCTTTCTTT CASSLGQGRTSSTEAFF
TRBJ1-2 TRBV5-1 NA TRBD1 TGCGCCAGCAGCTTGGGGACAGGTCTTGGCTACACCTTC CASSLGTGLGYTF
TRBJ2-5 TRBV5-1 NA NA TGCGCCAGCAGCTTGGTGTCAGGCCAAGAGACCCAGTACTTC CASSLVSGQETQYF
TRBJ1-2 TRBV11-2 NA NA TGTGCCAGCCGACCCCTCGGGGGAGCTAACTATGGCTACACCTTC CASRPLGGANYGYTF
TRBJ2-3 TRBV30 NA TRBD2 TGTGCCTGGACGGGGCGGGGGGTTAGCACAGATACGCAGTATTTT CAWTGRGVSTDTQYF
TRBJ2-5 TRBV4-1 few TRBD2 TGCGCCAGCAGCCAAGGCCTAGCGGGAGGGGAGGAGACCCAGTACTTC CASSQGLAGGEETQYF
TRBJ1-2 TRBV12-5 NA TRBD1 TGTGCTAGTGGTATACAGGGGCTCTACTATGGCTACACCTTC CASGIQGLYYGYTF
TRBJ1-5 TRBV6-1 NA NA TGTGCCTCTCTGGGGGGTGGGGGAAGCAATCAGCCCCAGCATTTT CASLGGGGSNQPQHF
TRBJ1-6 TRBV10-3 few NA TGTGCCACACTAGCGAGCTCCTATAATTCACCCCTCCACTTT CATLASSYNSPLHF
TRBJ2-2 TRBV5-4 NA NA TGTGCCAGCAGCTTGGCCGGAGGGGGCAGCACCGGGGAGCTGTTTTTT CASSLAGGGSTGELFF
TRBJ1-3 TRBV6-5 NA NA TGTGCCAGCAGCCTGGGGCGTTCCTCTGGAAACACCATATATTTT CASSLGRSSGNTIYF
TRBJ2-5 TRBV4-3 NA NA TGCGCCAGCAGCCTCCCTAACCCCCGGGACACGCAAGAGACCCAGTACTTC CASSLPNPRDTQETQYF
TRBJ2-1 TRBV5-1 NA TRBD1 TGCGCCAGCCAGACAGGGACCTCAAGGGAGCAGTTCTTC CASQTGTSREQFF
TRBJ2-3 TRBV5-1 NA TRBD1 TGCGCCAGCAGCCTAGGACAGGGTTTCTCGGATACGCAGTATTTT CASSLGQGFSDTQYF
TRBJ1-1 TRBV9 few NA TGTGCCAGCAGCGTAATCGGGAGCACTGAAGCTTTCTTT CASSVIGSTEAFF
TRBJ1-4 TRBV18 few TRBD1 TGTGCCAGCTCACCGTTTGAGGACAGGGGTTCTGAAAAACTGTTTTTT CASSPFEDRGSEKLFF
TRBJ1-1 TRBV4-1 NA NA TGCGCCAGCAGCCAACACACAGGGATGAACACTGAAGCTTTCTTT CASSQHTGMNTEAFF
TRBJ2-3 TRBV5-1 NA NA TGCGCCAGCAGCTTGGCCCCGGTGGGGCAGACCCCTAGCACAGATACGCAGTATTTT CASSLAPVGQTPSTDTQYF
TRBJ2-7 TRBV15 NA TRBD1 TGTGCCACCAGCAAAAGACAGGGGGGCGACGAGCAGTACTTC CATSKRQGGDEQYF
TRBJ1-1 TRBV6-5 NA NA TGTGCCAGCAGTTACTCGAATTTGAAGGAGACCGAAGCTTTCTTT CASSYSNLKETEAFF
TRBJ2-2 TRBV4-3 NA NA TGCGCCAGCAGCCAGCGGGCGGTAGAAGCCGGGGAGCTGTTTTTT CASSQRAVEAGELFF
TRBJ2-3 TRBV4-3 NA TRBD2 TGCGCCAGCAGCCAAGATCCCAGGGAGGGGGATACGCAGTATTTT CASSQDPREGDTQYF
TRBJ1-3 TRBV7-2 NA NA TGTGCCAGCAGCCCCACCGGCGGCGGAAACACCATATATTTT CASSPTGGGNTIYF
TRBJ2-1 TRBV5-4 NA NA TGTGCCAGCAGCTTGGAGGCGGGACACAATGAGCAGTTCTTC CASSLEAGHNEQFF
TRBJ2-1 TRBV7-9 NA NA TGTGCCAGCAGCCCTAGCAGAGGGGGGGCGAGCGGAAATGAGCAGTTCTTC CASSPSRGGASGNEQFF
TRBJ2-1 TRBV5-8 NA TRBD2 TGTGCCAGCAGTCAAGGACTAGCGGGTACAGGGGATGAGCAGTTCTTC CASSQGLAGTGDEQFF
TRBJ1-1 TRBV30 NA TRBD1 TGTGCCTGGAGGGAGTGGGACAGGCAAGCTTTCTTT CAWREWDRQAFF
TRBJ2-3 TRBV4-1 NA TRBD2 TGCGCCAGCAGTTACGGGACTAGCGGGAGGGCCGGTGGAGATACGCAGTATTTT CASSYGTSGRAGGDTQYF
TRBJ1-5 TRBV7-2 NA TRBD1 TGTGCCAGCAGCTTAGGGGACAGTAGCAATCAGCCCCAGCATTTT CASSLGDSSNQPQHF
TRBJ2-5 TRBV18 NA TRBD2 TGTGCCAGCTCACCGTCCAGTGGGGAGGGGTACCAAGAGACCCAGTACTTC CASSPSSGEGYQETQYF
TRBJ1-2 TRBV19 few TRBD1 TGTGCCACCTCACAGACAGGGGGCGCCTATGGCTACACCTTC CATSQTGGAYGYTF
TRBJ2-7 TRBV25-1 NA NA TGTGCCAGCAGTGCCCTCTCCAGGGACGAGCAGTACTTC CASSALSRDEQYF
TRBJ2-3 TRBV11-2 NA TRBD1 TGTGCCAGCAGCTTAGTTGGGACAGGGGGCTTGGATACGCAGTATTTT CASSLVGTGGLDTQYF
TRBJ2-2 TRBV2 NA TRBD1 TGTGCCAGCAGTCCGGACAGGGGGGACACCGGGGAGCTGTTTTTT CASSPDRGDTGELFF
TRBJ1-4 TRBV7-6 NA TRBD1 TGTGCCAGCAGGGGGACAGGGAGTGAAAAACTGTTTTTT CASRGTGSEKLFF
TRBJ1-1 TRBV5-6 NA NA TGTGCCAGCCTCCCTTTAAGCCTTTCCACTGAAGCTTTCTTT CASLPLSLSTEAFF
TRBJ2-7 TRBV7-2 NA TRBD1 TGTGCCAGCAGCTCTCCGGACAGGGTGTACGAGCAGTACTTC CASSSPDRVYEQYF
TRBJ2-6 TRBV7-2 NA TRBD2 TGTGCCAGCGGCGGGGGAGCCTCTGGGGCCAACGTCCTGACTTTC CASGGGASGANVLTF
TRBJ2-1 TRBV5-4 NA NA TGTGCCAGCAGCTCAAAGAAGGACTCTTACAATGAGCAGTTCTTC CASSSKKDSYNEQFF
TRBJ2-1 TRBV11-2 few TRBD2 TGTGCCAGCAGCGCTAGCGGGGGACTAATAAGGGGTGAGCAGTTCTTC CASSASGGLIRGEQFF